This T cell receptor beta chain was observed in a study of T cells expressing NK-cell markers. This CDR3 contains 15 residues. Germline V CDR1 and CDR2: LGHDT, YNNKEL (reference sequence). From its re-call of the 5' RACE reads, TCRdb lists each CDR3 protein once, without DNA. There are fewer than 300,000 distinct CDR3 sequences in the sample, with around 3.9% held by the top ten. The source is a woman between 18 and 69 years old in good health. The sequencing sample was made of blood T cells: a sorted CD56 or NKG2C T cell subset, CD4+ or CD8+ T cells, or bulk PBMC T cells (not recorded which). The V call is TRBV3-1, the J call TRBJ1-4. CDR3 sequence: CASSQDWRGEEKLFF.